What follows are 29 T cell receptor beta chains derived from one specimen sequenced in a study of blood T cell repertoires in COVID-19. The assay was immunoSEQ multiplex PCR, and TCRdb's table has in-frame clones only and misses some. The sample has 40,000 or so clones, about 91% seen once. Sequencing was performed on peripheral blood. The receptors were gathered from a human donor in a cohort sampled during active COVID-19.

V and J are TRBV7-9 and TRBJ2-1; 15 bases fit TRBD2. Germline V CDR1 and CDR2: SEHNR, FQNEAQ (reference sequence). The J segment lost 8 bases and the V segment lost 5 bases, leaving 10 bases of the junction unmatched. There are 17 residues in the CDR3. DNA of the CDR3: TGTGCCAGCAGCCTCGGACTAGCGGGGGGGCCGAATTATGAGCAGTTCTTC. Translated, it gives CASSLGLAGGPNYEQFF.

The rearrangement uses TRBV19 and TRBJ1-6, with 9 bases aligning to TRBD1. The germline V gene encodes CDR1 LNHDA and CDR2 SQIVND (reference sequence). With 5 bases clipped from V and 7 bases from J, the junction kept 6 bases outside the gene matches. This CDR3 has 15 amino acids. The CDR3: CASSGQGFFNSPLHF. DNA of the CDR3: TGTGCCAGTAGTGGACAGGGGTTTTTCAATTCACCCCTCCACTTT.

V is TRBV5-8 and J is TRBJ1-4; 8 bases fit TRBD1. In germline, CDR1 is SGHTS, CDR2 YDEGEE. The CDR3 covers 14 residues. With V trimmed by 6 bases and J by 4 bases, 5 bases remained unmatched. CDR3 amino acids: CASTRTGINEKLFF. The CDR3 DNA reads as TGTGCCAGCACAAGGACAGGGATTAATGAAAAACTGTTTTTT.

The V and J genes are TRBV9 and TRBJ2-2, with D possibly matching TRBD2 (5 bases). The V gene's germline CDR1 is SGDLS and CDR2 YYNGEE. V was shortened by 0 bases and J by 6 bases, with 6 bases between the two germline ends. The CDR3 has 13 residues. Written as DNA, the CDR3 is TGTGCCAGCAGCGTAGGGACTGCCGGGGAGCTGTTTTTT. This translates into CASSVGTAGELFF. Drawing the rest from reference TRBV9 and TRBJ2-2, the complete variable domain is DSGVTQTPKHLITATGQRVTLRCSPRSGDLSVYWYQQSLDQGLQFLIQYYNGEERAKGNILERFSAQQFPDLHSELNLSSLELGDSALYFCASSVGTAGELFFGEGSRLTVL.

The chain combines TRBV28 with TRBJ1-2, with 7 bases fitting TRBD1. Trimming took 3 bases from V and 5 from J; bases not matched to a gene: 9. The CDR3 is made up of 15 amino acids. Germline-derived CDR1 and CDR2 are MDHEN and SYDVKM. CDR3 loop: CASSFGRGPVYGYTF. CDR3 nucleotides: TGTGCCAGCAGTTTCGGTAGGGGGCCGGTTTATGGCTACACCTTC.

The V and J genes are TRBV6-2 or TRBV6-3 and TRBJ1-6, with D hard to call. The ends were cut back, 6 bases at V and 9 bases at J, with 21 bases in the middle. This CDR3 is built from 16 residues. Germline CDR1 is MNHEY and CDR2 is SVGEGT. CDR3: CASSLMEAAAGSPLHF. DNA of the CDR3: TGTGCCAGCAGCTTAATGGAGGCAGCCGCCGGTTCACCCCTCCACTTT.

The rearrangement uses TRBV10-3 and TRBJ1-5; D might be TRBD1 (6 bases). V was cut by 0 bases and J by 0 bases, with 15 bases left in between. In germline, CDR1 is ENHRY, CDR2 SYGVKD. The CDR3 extends over 18 amino acids. CDR3 bases: TGTGCCATCAGTGAGTCGAACACAGGGAACCCTAGCAATCAGCCCCAGCATTTT. It is translated as CAISESNTGNPSNQPQHF.

V is TRBV5-1 and J is TRBJ1-4; possibly TRBD1 for D (6 bases). There are 13 residues in the CDR3. Trimming pared 5 bases from V and 8 bases from J, leaving 13 bases between. CDR1 SGHRS and CDR2 YFSETQ come from the germline V gene. The chain's CDR3 is CASRQGAKEKLFF. CDR3 bases: TGCGCCAGCAGACAGGGTGCGAAGGAAAAACTGTTTTTT.

The CDR3 region has the DNA TGTGCCAGCATTGGGCAGGGGGTCATGCGGGACACCGGGGAGCTGTTTTTT. It encodes CASIGQGVMRDTGELFF. The chain is built from TRBV19 and TRBJ2-2, with 7 bases that match TRBD1. The V segment lost 9 bases and the J segment 3 bases; nucleotides outside the gene matches: 16. This CDR3 is 17 amino acids long. CDR1 is LNHDA and CDR2 is SQIVND in the germline V gene (reference sequence). Full variable domain (outside the CDR3, taken from reference TRBV19 and TRBJ2-2): DGGITQSPKYLFRKEGQNVTLSCEQNLNHDAMYWYRQDPGQGLRLIYYSQIVNDFQKGDIAEGYSVSREKKESFPLTVTSAQKNPTAFYLCASIGQGVMRDTGELFFGEGSRLTVL.

This clone turned up a few times. The chain employs TRBV10-3 and TRBJ2-3; 8 positions agree with TRBD1. V shed 6 bases and J 3 bases; nucleotides not matched to a gene: 5. The CDR3 loop spans 14 amino acids. CDR1 is ENHRY, CDR2 SYGVKD, per germline. CDR3 DNA: TGTGCCATCAGCCCGGACAGGGCTACAGATACGCAGTATTTT. Residues: CAISPDRATDTQYF.

The chain joins TRBV7-2 to TRBJ2-3, with 7 bases that match TRBD1. Trimming took 5 bases from V and 4 from J; bases not matched to a gene: 12. CDR3 length: 16 amino acids. Germline V lookup: CDR1 SGHTA, CDR2 FQGNSA. This CDR3 is CASSPRPGQIADTQYF. CDR3 coding DNA: TGTGCCAGCAGCCCTAGGCCGGGACAGATAGCAGATACGCAGTATTTT.

This chain uses TRBV24-1 with TRBJ2-2, with TRBD2 matching 7 bases. Germline trimming cut 8 bases from V and 3 bases from J; bases unmatched to any gene: 2. Germline CDR1 is KGHDR and CDR2 is SFDVKD. The CDR3 extends over 13 amino acids. CDR3 residues: CATMGGYTGELFF. The CDR3 DNA follows: TGTGCCACCATGGGGGGGTACACCGGGGAGCTGTTTTTT.

This sequence joins TRBV6-1 and TRBJ1-5; D call uncertain. V lost 1 base, J lost 3 bases, and 7 bases lay in between. The CDR3 covers 14 residues. Looked up from germline, CDR1 is MNHNS and CDR2 is SASEGT. For the CDR3, the DNA is TGTGCCAGCAGTGAAGGGGCAGACAATCAGCCCCAGCATTTT. As protein: CASSEGADNQPQHF.

The chain couples TRBV5-4 to TRBJ2-5; 13 nucleotides line up with TRBD2. The CDR3 is made up of 15 amino acids. The V and J ends lost 4 bases and 4 bases, in that order; junction bases with no gene match: 4. In germline, CDR1 is SGHNT, CDR2 YYREEE (reference sequence). CDR3 protein: CASSLTSGGAETQYF. The CDR3 DNA sequence: TGTGCCAGCAGCCTTACTAGCGGGGGGGCAGAGACCCAGTACTTC.

V is TRBV19 and J is TRBJ2-3, with D hard to call. Deletions cut 5 bases from V and 1 base from J, with 10 bases between. CDR3 length: 14 amino acids. Germline CDR1 LNHDA, CDR2 SQIVND (reference sequence). CDR3 amino acids: CASSLRVGTDTQYF. Here the CDR3 DNA reads TGTGCCAGTAGTCTCCGGGTGGGCACAGATACGCAGTATTTT.

V gene TRBV11-2 combines with J gene TRBJ1-2, with TRBD1 identical over 7 bases. Trimming at V came to 0 bases and at J to 5 bases, leaving 12 bases not matched to a gene. The CDR3 sequence is 17 residues long. Germline V gene sequence: CDR1 SGHAT, CDR2 FQNNGV. This CDR3 reads CASSLDLGQSLFYGYTF. DNA for the CDR3: TGTGCCAGCAGCTTAGACTTGGGACAGAGTCTATTTTATGGCTACACCTTC.

V is TRBV21-1 and J is TRBJ1-1; the table's D call of TRBD1 was not tested on the DNA. TRBV21-1 is reported as a pseudogene. The CDR3 runs 17 residues. In nucleotides, the CDR3 is TGTGCCAGCACCATGTGGCCAGGGGGCTTCATGAACACTGAAGCTTTCTTT. Translating gives CASTMWPGGFMNTEAFF.

V and J are TRBV12-3 or TRBV12-4 and TRBJ1-1; D is perhaps TRBD1 (5 bases). V was pared by 3 bases and J by 6 bases, with 11 bases between. The CDR3 contains 13 residues. DNA of the CDR3: TGTGCCAGCAGTTTCTTCGGGGACTCTGAAGCTTTCTTT. Translation gives CASSFFGDSEAFF.

This clone was seen only once. The chain is built from TRBV15 and TRBJ2-7; TRBD1 matches at 7 bases. The length of the CDR3 is 17 residues. Germline CDR1 reads LNHNV; CDR2 reads YYDKDF (reference sequence). V lost 1 base to trimming and J lost 2 bases; unmatched junction nucleotides: 11. The CDR3 here is CATSRATGDPGPYEQYF. CDR3 DNA: TGTGCCACCAGCAGAGCAACAGGGGACCCTGGCCCCTACGAGCAGTACTTC.

The CDR3 is CASSPGNEGSQPQHF. The CDR3 DNA follows: TGTGCCAGCTCACCCGGAAATGAGGGCTCTCAGCCCCAGCATTTT. The chain links TRBV18 to TRBJ1-5; D not resolved. Germline V gene data show CDR1 as KGHSH and CDR2 as LQKENI. V lost 3 bases and J 6 bases, leaving 15 bases between the germline ends. This CDR3 has 15 amino acids.

The V and J genes are TRBV5-1 and TRBJ2-4, with D uncertain. This CDR3 comprises 13 residues. V was shortened by 0 bases and J by 5 bases, with 6 bases between the two germline ends. Germline V lookup: CDR1 SGHRS, CDR2 YFSETQ. CDR3 amino acids: CASSLDGENIQYF. The CDR3 bases are TGCGCCAGCAGCTTGGACGGAGAAAACATTCAGTACTTC.

CDR3 bases: TGTGCCAGCAGCTTAATGAGTGGGGAGTACGAGCAGTACTTC. This encodes CASSLMSGEYEQYF. This chain links TRBV7-9 with TRBJ2-7; D is perhaps TRBD2 (5 bases). The CDR3 is made up of 14 amino acids. Germline lookup yields CDR1 SEHNR and CDR2 FQNEAQ (reference sequence). The ends were cut back, 2 bases at V and 4 bases at J, with 12 bases in the middle.

The genes are TRBV15 and TRBJ2-7, with 10 positions matching TRBD2. The CDR3 contains 16 residues. CDR1 and CDR2 (germline): LNHNV, YYDKDF (reference sequence). J was trimmed by 3 bases and V by 3 bases; bases with no gene match: 8. As DNA, the CDR3 is TGTGCCACCAGCAGCCTGGGACTAGCGCAGGGCTACGAGCAGTACTTC. It yields the protein CATSSLGLAQGYEQYF.

The gene calls are TRBV28 and TRBJ2-7, with TRBD1 matching over 11 bases. V trimming: 7 bases; J trimming: 4 bases; junction bases outside the gene matches: 12. The germline V gene encodes CDR1 MDHEN and CDR2 SYDVKM. This CDR3 region has 16 residues. The CDR3 loop reads CASTPQGTGGNYEQYF. DNA of the CDR3: TGTGCCAGCACCCCTCAGGGGACAGGGGGAAATTACGAGCAGTACTTC.

This rearrangement joins TRBV3-1 (or the pseudogene TRBV3-2) to TRBJ2-3; 7 bases are shared with TRBD1. The J segment lost 5 bases and the V segment lost 4 bases, leaving 9 bases of the junction unmatched. CDR3 length: 15 residues. Germline V CDR1 and CDR2: LGHDT, YNNKEL (reference sequence). The CDR3 DNA sequence: TGTGCCAGCAGCCCCCGACAGGGAGTGGGAGATACGCAGTATTTT. It encodes CASSPRQGVGDTQYF.

The chain links TRBV4-1 to TRBJ2-5; 13 nucleotides line up with TRBD2. After removal of 4 bases from V and 5 bases from J, the junction contained 10 bases not matched to a gene. The CDR3 length is 17 residues. The germline V gene encodes CDR1 MGHRA and CDR2 YSYEKL. The CDR3 nucleotides read TGCGCCAGCAGCCCACGGAGGACTAGCGGGAGCAGGGAGACCCAGTACTTC. Translating gives CASSPRRTSGSRETQYF.

This sequence joins TRBV9 and TRBJ2-1, with D possibly TRBD1 on 5 matching bases. CDR1 SGDLS and CDR2 YYNGEE come from the germline V gene. This CDR3 is 15 amino acids long. V was clipped by 4 bases and J by 7 bases, with 18 bases between them. The CDR3 here is CASSPRWQGHNEQFF. In DNA form, the CDR3 reads TGTGCCAGCAGCCCCCGGTGGCAGGGCCATAATGAGCAGTTCTTC. The full variable domain, rest sourced from reference TRBV9 and TRBJ2-1, is DSGVTQTPKHLITATGQRVTLRCSPRSGDLSVYWYQQSLDQGLQFLIQYYNGEERAKGNILERFSAQQFPDLHSELNLSSLELGDSALYFCASSPRWQGHNEQFFGPGTRLTVL.

The chain carries TRBV30 and TRBJ1-1; D not certain. Trimming took 4 bases from V and 3 from J, leaving 6 bases between them. Germline V lookup: CDR1 GTSNPN, CDR2 SVGIG (reference sequence). This CDR3 spans 11 amino acids. DNA of the CDR3: TGTGCCTGGAATGTCGACACTGAAGCTTTCTTT. Translation gives CAWNVDTEAFF. Full variable domain (outside the CDR3, taken from reference TRBV30 and TRBJ1-1): SQTIHQWPATLVQPVGSPLSLECTVEGTSNPNLYWYRQAAGRGLQLLFYSVGIGQISSEVPQNLSASRPQDRQFILSSKKLLLSDSGFYLCAWNVDTEAFFGQGTRLTVV.

The rearrangement links TRBV15 to TRBJ1-1; 9 nucleotides match TRBD1. The germline V gene has CDR1 LNHNV and CDR2 YYDKDF (reference sequence). The CDR3 is made up of 14 amino acids. The V and J ends lost 6 bases and 10 bases, in that order; junction bases with no gene match: 12. CDR3 sequence: CATRGPGQGLAAFF. CDR3 DNA: TGTGCCACCAGGGGCCCGGGACAGGGTTTGGCAGCTTTCTTT.